A single TCR beta chain is shown here with its context. Its antigen remains unidentified. The sample comes from a study of cytomegalovirus exposure and HLA in healthy donors. Germline V gene lookup returns CDR1 MNHNS and CDR2 SASEGT. The CDR3 is 13 amino acids. After removal of 3 bases from V and 6 bases from J, the junction contained 2 bases not matched to a gene. 13 Jbeta primers and 60 Vbeta primers were used for the PCR. The table came from immunoSEQ multiplex PCR; TCRdb's copy has only in-frame clones and leaves some out. The sample gives about 180,000 clones, 82% of which show up once; roughly 0.5% is in the top ten. Study-wide findings and caveats: Most observed TCR sequences were rare, whereas some public TCRs were detected in many donors. A highly shared variant cluster was judged a likely technical artifact. Apparent HLA restriction characterized most CMV-associated TCR beta chains in a later analysis.

This TCR derives from a woman in her 50s in good health and CMV-seronegative. J is TRBJ2-7 and V is TRBV6-1, with TRBD1 identical over 10 bases. Material: PBMCs. The CDR3 is CASSEGQGFEQYF. Written as DNA, the CDR3 is TGTGCCAGCAGTGAGGGACAGGGGTTCGAGCAGTACTTC.